The T cell receptor beta chain described here comes from a study of identical twins. Findings and caveats of the study: Twins' surplus sharing was weaker for beta out-of-frame sequences.

Looked up from germline, CDR1 is LNHNV and CDR2 is YYDKDF (reference sequence). V lost 5 bases, J lost 4 bases, and 8 bases lay in between. The CDR3 is 13 amino acids. MiXCR, run by TCRdb on the 5' RACE reads, gives a single entry per CDR3 protein. The table includes 200,000 to 250,000 distinct CDR3 sequences, under 8.5% detected once. About this clonotype itself: The antigen remains undetermined.

This sample was also put to use in a study of T cells expressing NK-cell markers. That study adds: The study did not resolve the HCMV specificity of expanded NKG2C+ T cell clones.

This clonotype was sampled from a young woman in good health. This chain links TRBV15 with TRBJ2-2, with D possibly being TRBD2 (6 bases). Sequences were obtained from CD8+ T cells sorted from blood. In DNA form, the CDR3 reads TGTGCCACCAGCGTCGGGGGCACCGGGGAGCTGTTTTTT. Translation: CATSVGGTGELFF.